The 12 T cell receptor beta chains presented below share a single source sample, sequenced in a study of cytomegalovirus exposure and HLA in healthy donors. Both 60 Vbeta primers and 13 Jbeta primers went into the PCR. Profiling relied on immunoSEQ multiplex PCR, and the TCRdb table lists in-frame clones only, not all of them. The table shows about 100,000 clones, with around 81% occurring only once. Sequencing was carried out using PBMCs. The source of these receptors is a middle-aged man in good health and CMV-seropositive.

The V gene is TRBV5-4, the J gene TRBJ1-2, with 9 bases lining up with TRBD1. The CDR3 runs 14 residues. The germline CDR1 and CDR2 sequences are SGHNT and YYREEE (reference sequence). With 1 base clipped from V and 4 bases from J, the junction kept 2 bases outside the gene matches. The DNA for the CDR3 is TGTGCCAGCAGCTTGAAGGGACAGGGCTATGGCTACACCTTC. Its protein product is CASSLKGQGYGYTF.

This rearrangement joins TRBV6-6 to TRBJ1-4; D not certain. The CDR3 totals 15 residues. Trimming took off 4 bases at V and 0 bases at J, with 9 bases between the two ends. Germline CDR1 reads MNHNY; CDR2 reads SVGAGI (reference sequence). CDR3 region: CASSSSLATNEKLFF. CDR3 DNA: TGTGCCAGCAGTTCAAGCCTGGCAACTAATGAAAAACTGTTTTTT.

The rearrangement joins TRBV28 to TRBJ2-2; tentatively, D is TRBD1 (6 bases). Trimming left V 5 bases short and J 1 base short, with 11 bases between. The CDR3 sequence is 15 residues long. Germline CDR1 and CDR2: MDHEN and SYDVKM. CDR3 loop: CASSTRTVNTGELFF. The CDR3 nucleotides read TGTGCCAGCAGTACCAGGACAGTGAACACCGGGGAGCTGTTTTTT.

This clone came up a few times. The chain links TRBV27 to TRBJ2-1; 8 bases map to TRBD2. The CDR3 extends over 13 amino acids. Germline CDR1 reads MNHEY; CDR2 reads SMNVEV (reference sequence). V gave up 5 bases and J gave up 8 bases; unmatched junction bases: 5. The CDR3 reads CASSAGGWDEQFF. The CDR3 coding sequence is TGTGCCAGCAGTGCGGGGGGATGGGATGAGCAGTTCTTC.

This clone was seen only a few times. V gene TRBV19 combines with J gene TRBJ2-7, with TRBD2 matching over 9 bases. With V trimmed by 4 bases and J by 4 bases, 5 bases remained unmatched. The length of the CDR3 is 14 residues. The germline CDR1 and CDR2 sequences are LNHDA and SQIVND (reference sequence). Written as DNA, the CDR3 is TGTGCCAGTAGTACCGGGACTAGCCAATACGAGCAGTACTTC. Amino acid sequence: CASSTGTSQYEQYF.

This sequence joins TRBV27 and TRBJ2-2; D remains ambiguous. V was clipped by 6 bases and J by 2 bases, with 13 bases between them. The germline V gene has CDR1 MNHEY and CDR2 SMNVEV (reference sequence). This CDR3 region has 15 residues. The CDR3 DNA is TGTGCCAGCAGCCTATACGCTTCCAACACCGGGGAGCTGTTTTTT. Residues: CASSLYASNTGELFF.

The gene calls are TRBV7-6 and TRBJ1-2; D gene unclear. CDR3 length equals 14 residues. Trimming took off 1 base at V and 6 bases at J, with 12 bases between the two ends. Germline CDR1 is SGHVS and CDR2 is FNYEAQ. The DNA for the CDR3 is TGTGCCAGCAGCTTAGGGACGGGAGGCGATGGCTACACCTTC. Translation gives CASSLGTGGDGYTF.

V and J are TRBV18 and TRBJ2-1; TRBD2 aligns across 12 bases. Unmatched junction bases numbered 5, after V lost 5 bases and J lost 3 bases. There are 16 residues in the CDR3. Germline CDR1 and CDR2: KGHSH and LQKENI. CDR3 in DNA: TGTGCCAGCTCAAGACTAGCGGGAGCCGACTACAATGAGCAGTTCTTC. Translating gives CASSRLAGADYNEQFF.

CDR3 nucleotide sequence: TGTGCCAGTAGTATCTCTGCCGGGACTAACTATGGCTACACCTTC. Encoded protein: CASSISAGTNYGYTF. The V gene is TRBV19, the J gene TRBJ1-2; no clear D gene. The CDR3 totals 15 residues. Germline assignment: CDR1 LNHDA and CDR2 SQIVND (reference sequence). V was clipped by 3 bases and J by 0 bases, with 11 bases between them. Using reference TRBV19 and TRBJ1-2 for the parts outside the CDR3, the full variable domain is DGGITQSPKYLFRKEGQNVTLSCEQNLNHDAMYWYRQDPGQGLRLIYYSQIVNDFQKGDIAEGYSVSREKKESFPLTVTSAQKNPTAFYLCASSISAGTNYGYTFGSGTRLTVV.

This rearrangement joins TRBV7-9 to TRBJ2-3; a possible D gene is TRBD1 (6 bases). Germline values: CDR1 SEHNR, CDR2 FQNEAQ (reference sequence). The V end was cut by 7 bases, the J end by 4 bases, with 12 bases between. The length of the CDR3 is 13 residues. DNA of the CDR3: TGTGCCAGCATACAGGGTGGCGCAGATACGCAGTATTTT. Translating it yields CASIQGGADTQYF.

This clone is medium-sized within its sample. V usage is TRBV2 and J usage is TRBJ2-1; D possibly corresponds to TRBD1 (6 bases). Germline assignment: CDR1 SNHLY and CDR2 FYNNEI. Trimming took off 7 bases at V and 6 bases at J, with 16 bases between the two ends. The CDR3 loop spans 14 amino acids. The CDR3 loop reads CASNRDTLVNEQFF. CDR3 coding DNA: TGTGCCAGCAACCGGGACACCTTAGTCAATGAGCAGTTCTTC.

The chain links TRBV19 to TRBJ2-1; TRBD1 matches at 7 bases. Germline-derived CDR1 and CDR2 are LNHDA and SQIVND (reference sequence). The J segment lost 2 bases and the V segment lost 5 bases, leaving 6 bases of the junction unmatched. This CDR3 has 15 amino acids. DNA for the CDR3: TGTGCCAGTAGTGTCGACAGGGCCACCTACAATGAGCAGTTCTTC. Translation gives CASSVDRATYNEQFF.